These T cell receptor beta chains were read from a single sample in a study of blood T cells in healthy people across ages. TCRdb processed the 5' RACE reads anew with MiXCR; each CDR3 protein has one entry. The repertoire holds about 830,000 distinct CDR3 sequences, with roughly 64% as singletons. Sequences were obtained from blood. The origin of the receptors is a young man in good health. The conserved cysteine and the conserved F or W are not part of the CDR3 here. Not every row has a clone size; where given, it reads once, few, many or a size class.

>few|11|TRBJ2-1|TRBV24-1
ATSESPYNEQF
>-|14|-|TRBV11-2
ASSSRDLPPPYEQY
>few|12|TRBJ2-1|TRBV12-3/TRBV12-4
ASSPSAGGAAQF
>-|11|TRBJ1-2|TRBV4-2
ASSDGVDYGYT
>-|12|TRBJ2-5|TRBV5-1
ASSFGKGIETQY
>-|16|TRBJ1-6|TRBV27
ASSLSGTGSSYNSPLH
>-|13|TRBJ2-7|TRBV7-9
ASRNGPLGSYEQY
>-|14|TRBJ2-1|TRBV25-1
ASSEIPVGAYNEQF
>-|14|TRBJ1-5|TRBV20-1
SARNPFGGPDQPQH
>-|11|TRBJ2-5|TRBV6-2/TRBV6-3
ASSRRFQETQY
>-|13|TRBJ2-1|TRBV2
ASSLMGLAGNEQF
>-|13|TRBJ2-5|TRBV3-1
ASSQELVAEETQY
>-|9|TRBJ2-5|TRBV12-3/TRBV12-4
ASSLVTGQY
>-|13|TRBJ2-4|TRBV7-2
ASRGQGGGINIQY
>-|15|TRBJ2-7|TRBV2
ASSEALRQVRRYEQY
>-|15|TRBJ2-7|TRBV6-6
ASSYPFYPAGTYEQY
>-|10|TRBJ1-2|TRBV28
ASNIGGYGYT
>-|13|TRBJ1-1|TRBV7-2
ASSLHANGQGEAF
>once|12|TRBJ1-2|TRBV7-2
ASSPTAGTRSYT
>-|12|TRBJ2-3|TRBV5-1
ASSSAVVGDTQY
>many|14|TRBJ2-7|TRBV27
ASSFDTGTGFNEQY
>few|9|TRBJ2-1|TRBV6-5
ASGGFNEQF
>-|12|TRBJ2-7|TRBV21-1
ASSGPGLAIEQY
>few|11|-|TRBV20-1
SVEQGGGYEQY
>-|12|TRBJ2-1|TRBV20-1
SARGLLGGETQF
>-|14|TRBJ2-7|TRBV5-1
ASSLKEAQPRAEQY
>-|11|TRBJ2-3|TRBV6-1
ASRGGGEDTQY
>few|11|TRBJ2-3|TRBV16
ASSQSASDTQY
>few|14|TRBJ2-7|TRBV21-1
ASSFGTGTRRTGQY
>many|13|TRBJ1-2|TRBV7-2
ASSLGGGGTYGYT
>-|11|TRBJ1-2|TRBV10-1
ASSEPSRDGYT
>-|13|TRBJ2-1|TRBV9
ASSVASGRGNEQF
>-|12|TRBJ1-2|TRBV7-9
ASSDRDFDYGYT
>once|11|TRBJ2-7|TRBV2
ASSTLGSGEQY
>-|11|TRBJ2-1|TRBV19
ASSVGRAGEQF
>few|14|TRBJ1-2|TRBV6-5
ASSYNFDSAAGGYT
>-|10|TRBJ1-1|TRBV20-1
SARRGRAGPF
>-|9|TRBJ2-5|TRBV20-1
SARSRETQY
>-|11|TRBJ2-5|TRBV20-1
SAPEGGRETQY
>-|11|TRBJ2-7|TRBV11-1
ASSVARDYEQY
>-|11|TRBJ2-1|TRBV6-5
ASSRGPYNEQF
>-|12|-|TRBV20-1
SAREASGVREQY
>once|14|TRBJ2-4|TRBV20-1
SAGLELTLAKNIQY
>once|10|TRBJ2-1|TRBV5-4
ASSGVRGEQF
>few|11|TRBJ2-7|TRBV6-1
AGARGNSYEQY
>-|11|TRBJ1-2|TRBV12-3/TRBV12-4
ATQAGGNYGYT
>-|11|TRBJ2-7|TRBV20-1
SAYQAGVYEQY
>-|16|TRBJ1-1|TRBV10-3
AISESIGDTLTRSEAF